Following are 32 T cell receptor beta chains from one sample sequenced in a study of T cell repertoires in cytomegalovirus infection. Their antigens remain unidentified. TCRdb redid the calling of the reads with MiXCR, one entry per CDR3 protein. Here the sample spans fewer than 1,000,000 distinct CDR3 sequences, roughly 30% being singletons. The material was cultured CD8+ T cells from PBMCs, obtained from culture after CMV antigen stimulation. These receptors came from a human donor in good health (CMV status not recorded). Some clones in this sample may be carry-over from other donors' samples.

The chain links TRBV6-6 to TRBJ1-1; D is uncertain. Per germline, CDR1 MNHNY and CDR2 SVGAGI (reference sequence). Deletions cut 0 bases from V and 10 bases from J, with 15 bases between. The CDR3 consists of 14 residues. The CDR3 bases are TGTGCCAGCAGTTACTCGATAGTCTCGCTGGTAGCTTTCTTT. Residues: CASSYSIVSLVAFF.

This chain joins TRBV9 and TRBJ2-5; D might be TRBD2 (7 bases). CDR1 is SGDLS, CDR2 YYNGEE, per germline. This CDR3 contains 15 residues. The germline V and J ends were trimmed by 3 bases and 5 bases, with 17 bases remaining between them. The CDR3 loop reads CASSEGERGGETQYF. CDR3 nucleotide sequence: TGTGCCAGCAGCGAGGGGGAACGGGGAGGGGAGACCCAGTACTTC.

This clonotype was counted at least ten times. The rearrangement uses TRBV7-7 and TRBJ2-1; D is perhaps TRBD1 or TRBD2 (5 bases each). CDR1 is SSHAT and CDR2 is FNYEAQ in the germline V gene (reference sequence). The CDR3 runs 9 residues. CDR3 sequence reads: CARETVEFF. The CDR3 DNA reads TGTGCTAGGGAGACAGTTGAGTTCTTC.

The V gene is TRBV5-4, the J gene TRBJ2-1; 10 bases fit TRBD2. Germline V gene lookup returns CDR1 SGHNT and CDR2 YYREEE (reference sequence). The junction had 11 bases not matched to a gene; V was cut back by 0 bases and J by 8 bases. This CDR3 is built from 17 residues. The CDR3 spells CASSLEPSGGAIDEQFF. The CDR3, as DNA: TGTGCCAGCAGCTTGGAACCAAGCGGGGGGGCCATCGATGAGCAGTTCTTC.

Only one count was recorded for this clonotype. This chain links TRBV9 with TRBJ2-5, with D perhaps TRBD1 (6 bases). The CDR3 contains 15 residues. V shed 3 bases and J shed 1 base, with 13 bases lying between them. Per the germline V gene, CDR1 is SGDLS and CDR2 is YYNGEE. In DNA form, the CDR3 reads TGTGCCAGCAGCGCCTCCGGGACACCCCAAGAGACCCAGTACTTC. Encoded protein: CASSASGTPQETQYF.

This clonotype has more than one count but fewer than ten. The chain carries TRBV12-3 or TRBV12-4 and TRBJ1-3, with D possibly matching TRBD1 (5 bases). This CDR3 comprises 17 residues. Between the trimmed V and J ends, which lost 5 bases and 0 bases, there was a span of 17 bases. DNA for the CDR3: TGTGCCAGCAGTATTCTTACAGGTCTCCCCTCTGGAAACACCATATATTTT. Amino acids: CASSILTGLPSGNTIYF.

The chain carries TRBV5-1 and TRBJ2-7; D might be TRBD1 (5 bases). The V and J ends lost 1 base and 5 bases respectively, with 10 bases between them. Germline loops: CDR1 SGHRS, CDR2 YFSETQ. This CDR3 is built from 13 residues. The CDR3 DNA reads TGCGCCAGCAGCTTGAGTGGGGCAGACGAGCAGTACGTC. It specifies CASSLSGADEQYV.

The sample holds a few counts of this clonotype. The gene calls are TRBV6-1 and TRBJ2-3; D is undetermined. The CDR3 is 15 amino acids. CDR1 is MNHNS and CDR2 is SASEGT in the germline V gene. The V end lost 5 bases, the J end lost 1 base, and 13 bases lay between the germline ends. CDR3 protein: CASSQWVRGTDTQYF. The CDR3 DNA is TGTGCCAGCAGTCAGTGGGTAAGGGGCACAGATACGCAGTATTTT.

This clonotype was detected a few times. V and J are TRBV27 and TRBJ2-3, with D tentatively TRBD1 (5 bases). This CDR3 is 15 amino acids long. Trimming took off 4 bases at V and 4 bases at J, with 15 bases between the two ends. Germline lookup yields CDR1 MNHEY and CDR2 SMNVEV (reference sequence). CDR3 sequence reads: CASSSLDSISDTQYF. The CDR3 DNA reads as TGTGCCAGCAGTTCCCTAGACAGTATCTCAGATACGCAGTATTTT.

The chain carries TRBV29-1 and TRBJ2-1, with 7 bases lining up with TRBD1. The germline V gene has CDR1 SQVTM and CDR2 ANQGSEA. J lost 11 bases, V lost 7 bases, and 8 bases had no gene match. The CDR3 length is 11 residues. The DNA of the CDR3 is TGCAGCGCCGGACAGGACCCAAAGCAGTTCTTC. Protein: CSAGQDPKQFF.

The chain carries TRBV9 and TRBJ2-3; D may match TRBD1 or TRBD2 (6 bases each). Trimming shortened V by 3 bases and J by 2 bases, and 16 bases separated the two germline ends. This CDR3 is 16 amino acids long. Germline CDR1 reads SGDLS; CDR2 reads YYNGEE. In DNA, the CDR3 is TGTGCCAGCAGCGAGGGGGGCGTGAACCCCACAGATACGCAGTATTTT. Amino acids: CASSEGGVNPTDTQYF.

The J gene is TRBJ1-2, the V gene TRBV7-9, with unresolved D. Germline lookup yields CDR1 SEHNR and CDR2 FQNEAQ (reference sequence). The CDR3 has 12 amino acids. The ends were cut back, 5 bases at V and 5 bases at J, with 9 bases in the middle. The CDR3 DNA is TGTGCCAGCAGCCCGGAAAATTATGGCTACACCTTC. Translating gives CASSPENYGYTF.

A few counts support this clonotype. Compared with germline, one end of the junction differs, possibly owing to a read error. The chain has TRBV7-6 and TRBJ2-7; no reliable D call. This CDR3 has 13 residues. CDR1 and CDR2 (germline): SGHVS, FNYEAQ. The CDR3 sequence is CASSVDGSSEQYF. In DNA, the CDR3 is TGTGCCAGCAGCGTGGACGGATCCTCCGAGCAGTACTTC.

This clonotype was observed a few times. The CDR3 loop is CASSLGQQLGTEAFF. Written as DNA, the CDR3 is TGTGCCAGCAGCTTGGGACAACAGTTGGGCACTGAAGCTTTCTTT. This rearrangement joins TRBV7-6 to TRBJ1-1; D possibly corresponds to TRBD1 (6 bases). CDR1 is SGHVS and CDR2 is FNYEAQ in the germline V gene. Between the trimmed V and J ends, which lost 3 bases and 4 bases, there was a span of 15 bases. CDR3 length equals 15 residues.

The rearrangement links TRBV15 to TRBJ2-1; D gene uncertain. CDR3 size: 15 residues. Trimming shortened V by 1 base and J by 8 bases, and 15 bases separated the two germline ends. The germline CDR1 and CDR2 sequences are LNHNV and YYDKDF (reference sequence). In DNA, the CDR3 is TGTGCCACCAGCAGAGTGGCCTCAGGTCACCATGAGCAGTTCTTC. It yields the protein CATSRVASGHHEQFF.

In this sample, this clonotype turned up a few times. V usage is TRBV28 and J usage is TRBJ2-5, with a possible D match to TRBD2 (6 bases). This CDR3 is built from 15 residues. The V end lost 7 bases, the J end lost 1 base, and 16 bases lay between the germline ends. CDR1 is MDHEN and CDR2 is SYDVKM in the germline V gene. CDR3: CASTSGETSQETQYF. The DNA of the CDR3 is TGTGCCAGCACCTCGGGGGAGACTTCCCAAGAGACCCAGTACTTC.

This clonotype was counted between two and nine times. The junction departs from germline at one end; a sequencing error may be responsible. The CDR3 protein is CASSANIARGGWDFHF. The DNA for the CDR3 is TGTGCCAGCAGTGCTAATATAGCAAGGGGGGGGTGGGACTTCCACTTC. The J gene is TRBJ2-1, the V gene TRBV2, with TRBD2 as a possible D gene (7 bases). CDR1 is SNHLY and CDR2 is FYNNEI in the germline V gene. This CDR3 spans 16 amino acids.

This clonotype was seen a handful of times. The chain carries TRBV6-2 or TRBV6-3 and TRBJ2-5, with 7 bases lining up with TRBD1. From germline, CDR1 is MNHEY and CDR2 SVGEGT. The J segment lost 1 base and the V segment lost 2 bases, leaving 4 bases of the junction unmatched. This CDR3 has 15 residues. The CDR3 coding sequence is TGTGCCAGCAGTTACATGGGACAGCCCCAAGAGACCCAGTACTTC. Translating it yields CASSYMGQPQETQYF.

This clonotype has just a few counts. J is TRBJ2-2 and V is TRBV10-3, with 9 positions matching TRBD2. V was clipped by 6 bases and J by 3 bases; unmatched bases: 5. Germline values: CDR1 ENHRY, CDR2 SYGVKD. This CDR3 region has 15 residues. This chain's CDR3 is CAIRSGGNYTGELFF. The CDR3 coding sequence is TGTGCCATCAGGAGCGGGGGGAATTACACCGGGGAGCTGTTTTTT.

In this sample, this clonotype turned up a few times. V usage is TRBV7-9 and J usage is TRBJ2-1; D is possibly TRBD2 (5 bases). This CDR3 is built from 19 residues. V lost 3 bases and J 4 bases, leaving 25 bases between the germline ends. Looked up from germline, CDR1 is SEHNR and CDR2 is FQNEAQ (reference sequence). The CDR3 sequence: CASSFERWILEANYNEQFF. In DNA, the CDR3 is TGTGCCAGCAGCTTTGAGCGGTGGATACTCGAGGCGAATTACAATGAGCAGTTCTTC.

This clonotype was seen a few times. V usage is TRBV7-8 and J usage is TRBJ2-5; TRBD2 matches 11 bases. Germline loops: CDR1 SGHVS, CDR2 FQNEAQ. There are 12 residues in the CDR3. J was trimmed by 14 bases and V by 5 bases; bases with no gene match: 7. CDR3 sequence reads: CASSKTSGDSYF. In DNA form, the CDR3 reads TGTGCCAGCAGCAAGACTAGCGGGGACAGCTACTTC. Full variable domain (outside the CDR3, taken from reference TRBV7-8 and TRBJ2-5): GAGVSQSPRYKVAKRGQDVALRCDPISGHVSLFWYQQALGQGPEFLTYFQNEAQLDKSGLPSDRFFAERPEGSVSTLKIQRTQQEDSAVYLCASSKTSGDSYFGPGTRLLVL.

The V and J genes are TRBV20-1 and TRBJ1-1; no definite D call. Looked up from germline, CDR1 is DFQATT and CDR2 is SNEGSKA (reference sequence). The CDR3 spans 14 residues. V shed 1 base and J shed 1 base, with 10 bases lying between them. CDR3 protein: CSARVAEENTEAFF. The CDR3 DNA sequence: TGCAGTGCTAGAGTGGCGGAAGAGAACACTGAAGCTTTCTTT.

This clonotype was observed at least ten times. The chain links TRBV7-6 to TRBJ2-1; 11 bases are a match to TRBD2. CDR3 length: 21 residues. Germline CDR1 and CDR2: SGHVS and FNYEAQ. The V gene end was trimmed by 2 bases and the J gene end by 5 bases; junction bases not matched to a gene: 20. The CDR3 nucleotides read TGTGCCAGCAGCTTACCGCCGGCGACTAGCGGGGCCTTTGGGGCGGACAATGAGCAGTTCTTC. Its protein product is CASSLPPATSGAFGADNEQFF.

The V and J genes are TRBV27 and TRBJ2-7; 9 positions agree with TRBD1. The CDR3 spans 13 residues. From germline, CDR1 is MNHEY and CDR2 SMNVEV (reference sequence). V was pared by 8 bases and J by 4 bases, with 6 bases of the junction left unmatched. The CDR3 nucleotides are TGTGCCAGCGGATGGGGACAGGGATACGAGCAGTACTTC. It translates to CASGWGQGYEQYF.

To note about this clonotype: The junction shows a germline mismatch at one end, possibly a read error. The V and J genes are TRBV6-2 or TRBV6-3 and TRBJ2-1, with D possibly being TRBD1 (6 bases). Germline loops: CDR1 MNHEY, CDR2 SVGEGT. This CDR3 has 17 amino acids. CDR3 loop: CASSYPQGTHGVAEQSF. The CDR3 bases are TGTGCCAGCAGTTACCCACAGGGTACGCACGGGGTGGCTGAGCAGTCCTTC.

This clonotype was seen many times. The chain has TRBV7-9 and TRBJ1-6, with D possibly matching TRBD1 (5 bases). The germline gives CDR1 SEHNR, CDR2 FQNEAQ (reference sequence). The CDR3 sequence is 13 residues long. The V gene lost 10 bases and the J gene lost 4 bases, with 11 bases spanning the gap. CDR3: CATGADYNSPLHF. The CDR3 bases are TGTGCCACCGGGGCCGATTATAATTCACCCCTCCACTTT.

The V and J genes are TRBV2 and TRBJ2-1; 7 nucleotides align to TRBD2. V shed 7 bases and J 2 bases; nucleotides not matched to a gene: 8. The CDR3 has 15 residues. From germline, CDR1 is SNHLY and CDR2 FYNNEI. The CDR3: CASTPWGGTYNEQFF. CDR3 DNA: TGTGCCAGCACGCCATGGGGGGGAACCTACAATGAGCAGTTCTTC.

This clonotype has at least ten counts. The chain uses TRBV7-2 and TRBJ1-4, with D unresolved. V was shortened by 1 base and J by 0 bases, with 9 bases between the two germline ends. Germline assignment: CDR1 SGHTA and CDR2 FQGNSA. The CDR3 is made up of 16 amino acids. The CDR3 DNA reads as TGTGCCAGCAGCTTAGACGTATTTACAACTAATGAAAAACTGTTTTTT. As protein: CASSLDVFTTNEKLFF.

The chain carries TRBV6-5 and TRBJ2-6; 9 nucleotides match TRBD1. The junction had 5 bases not matched to a gene; V was cut back by 2 bases and J by 0 bases. Germline CDR1 MNHEY, CDR2 SVGAGI. The CDR3 has 18 amino acids. The CDR3 DNA is TGTGCCAGCAGTTACATGGACAGGGGACTCTCTGGGGCCAACGTCCTGACTTTC. Its protein is CASSYMDRGLSGANVLTF.

This clonotype has just a few counts. V is TRBV20-1 and J is TRBJ1-2; the D gene is possibly TRBD1 (5 bases). Trimming removed 6 bases from V and 4 bases from J, with 12 bases in between. The CDR3 runs to 12 residues. Germline lookup yields CDR1 DFQATT and CDR2 SNEGSKA (reference sequence). The CDR3 DNA reads TGCAGTGCCGACAGTCTCATCTATGGCTACACCTTC. Encoded protein: CSADSLIYGYTF.

The rearrangement links TRBV2 to TRBJ1-1, with D unresolved. The CDR3 spans 12 residues. The V gene's germline CDR1 is SNHLY and CDR2 FYNNEI. V shed 8 bases and J shed 1 base, with 8 bases lying between them. This CDR3 is CASLGKNTEAFF. The CDR3, as DNA: TGTGCCAGCCTGGGAAAGAACACTGAAGCTTTCTTT. Variable domain in full (rest from reference TRBV2 and TRBJ1-1): EPEVTQTPSHQVTQMGQEVILRCVPISNHLYFYWYRQILGQKVEFLVSFYNNEISEKSEIFDDQFSVERPDGSNFTLKIRSTKLEDSAMYFCASLGKNTEAFFGQGTRLTVV.

The V gene is TRBV6-5, the J gene TRBJ2-1; no reliable D call. Per the germline V gene, CDR1 is MNHEY and CDR2 is SVGAGI. Trimming removed 4 bases from V and 2 bases from J, with 9 bases in between. The CDR3 extends over 14 amino acids. The CDR3 here is CASSSSDPYNEQFF. CDR3 DNA sequence: TGTGCCAGCAGTTCCTCGGACCCCTACAATGAGCAGTTCTTC.